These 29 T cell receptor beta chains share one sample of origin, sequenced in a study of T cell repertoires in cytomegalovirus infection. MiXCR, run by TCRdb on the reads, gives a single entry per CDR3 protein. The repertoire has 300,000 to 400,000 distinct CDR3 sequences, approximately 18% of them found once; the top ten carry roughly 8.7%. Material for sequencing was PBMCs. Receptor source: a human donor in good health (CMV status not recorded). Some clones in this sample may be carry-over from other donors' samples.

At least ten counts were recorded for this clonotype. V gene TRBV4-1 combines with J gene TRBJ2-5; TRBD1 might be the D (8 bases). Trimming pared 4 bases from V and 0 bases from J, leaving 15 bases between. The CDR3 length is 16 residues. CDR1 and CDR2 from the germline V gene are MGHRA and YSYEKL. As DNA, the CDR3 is TGCGCCAGCAGCCGAAGACAGGGGACTAACCAAGAGACCCAGTACTTC. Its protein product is CASSRRQGTNQETQYF.

DNA of the CDR3: TGTGCCAGCAGCTTAGGCAAGGGATGGGTACGGCTCGGAGAGACCCAGTACTTC. Protein: CASSLGKGWVRLGETQYF. The chain recombines TRBV7-2 with TRBJ2-5; unclear D gene. V was pared by 1 base and J by 4 bases, with 22 bases between. Germline V gives CDR1 SGHTA, CDR2 FQGNSA. The CDR3 spans 18 residues.

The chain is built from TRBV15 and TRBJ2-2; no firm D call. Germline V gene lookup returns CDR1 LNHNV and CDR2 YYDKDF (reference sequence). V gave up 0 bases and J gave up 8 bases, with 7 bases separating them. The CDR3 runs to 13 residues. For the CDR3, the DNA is TGTGCCACCAGCAGAGATCGAAGGGGGGAGCTGTTTTTT. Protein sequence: CATSRDRRGELFF.

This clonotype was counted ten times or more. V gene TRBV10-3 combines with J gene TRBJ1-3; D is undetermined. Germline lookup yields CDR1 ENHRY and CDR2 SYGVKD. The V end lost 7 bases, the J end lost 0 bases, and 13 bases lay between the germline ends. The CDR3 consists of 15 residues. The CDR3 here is CAINSGPHSGNTIYF. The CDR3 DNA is TGTGCCATCAACTCCGGGCCCCACTCTGGAAACACCATATATTTT.

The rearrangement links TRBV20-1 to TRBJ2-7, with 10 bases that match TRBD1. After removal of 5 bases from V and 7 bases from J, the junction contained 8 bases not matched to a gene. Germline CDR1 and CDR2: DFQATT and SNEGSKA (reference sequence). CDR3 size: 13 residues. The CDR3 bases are TGCAGTGCTGGAAGACAGGGGGCGCGGGAGCAGTACTTC. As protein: CSAGRQGAREQYF.

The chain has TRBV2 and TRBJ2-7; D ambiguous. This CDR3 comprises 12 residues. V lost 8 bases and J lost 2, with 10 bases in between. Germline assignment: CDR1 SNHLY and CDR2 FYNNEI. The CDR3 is CASLGRTYEQYF. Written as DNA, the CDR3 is TGTGCCAGCCTCGGCAGAACCTACGAGCAGTACTTC.

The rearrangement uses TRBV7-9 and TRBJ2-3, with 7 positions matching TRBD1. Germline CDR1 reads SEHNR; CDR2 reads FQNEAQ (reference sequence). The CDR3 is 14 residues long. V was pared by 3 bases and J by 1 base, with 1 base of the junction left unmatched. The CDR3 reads CASSFGQGTDTQYF. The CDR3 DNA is TGTGCCAGCAGCTTTGGACAGGGCACAGATACGCAGTATTTT.

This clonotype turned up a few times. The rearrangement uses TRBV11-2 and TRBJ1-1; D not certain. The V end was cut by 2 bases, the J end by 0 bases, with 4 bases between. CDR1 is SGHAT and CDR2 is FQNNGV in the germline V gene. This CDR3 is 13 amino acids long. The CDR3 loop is CASSLMLNTEAFF. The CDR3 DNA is TGTGCCAGCAGCTTAATGTTGAACACTGAAGCTTTCTTT.

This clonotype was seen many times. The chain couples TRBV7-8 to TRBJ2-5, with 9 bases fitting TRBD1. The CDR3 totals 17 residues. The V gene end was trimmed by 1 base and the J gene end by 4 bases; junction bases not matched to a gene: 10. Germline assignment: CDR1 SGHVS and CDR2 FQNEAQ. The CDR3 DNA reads TGTGCCAGCAGCTTAGGTTCTTGGACAGGGGCCTTAGAGACCCAGTACTTC. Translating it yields CASSLGSWTGALETQYF.

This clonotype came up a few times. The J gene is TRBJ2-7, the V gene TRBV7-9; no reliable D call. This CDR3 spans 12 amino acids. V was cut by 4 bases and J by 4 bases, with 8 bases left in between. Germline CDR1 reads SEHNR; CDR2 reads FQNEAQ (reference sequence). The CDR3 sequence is CASSSLRYEQYF. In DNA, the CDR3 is TGTGCCAGCAGCTCGTTGCGATACGAGCAGTACTTC.

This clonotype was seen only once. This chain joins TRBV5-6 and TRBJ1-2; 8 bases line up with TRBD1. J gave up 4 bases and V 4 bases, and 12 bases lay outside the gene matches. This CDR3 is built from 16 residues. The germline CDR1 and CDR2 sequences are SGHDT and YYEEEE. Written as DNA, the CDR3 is TGTGCCAGCAGCGCGAGCCGGGACAGGTTCTTCTATGGCTACACCTTC. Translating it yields CASSASRDRFFYGYTF.

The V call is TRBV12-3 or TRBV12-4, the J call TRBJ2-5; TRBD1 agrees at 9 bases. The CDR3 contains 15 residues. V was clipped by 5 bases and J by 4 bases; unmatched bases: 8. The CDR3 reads CASSDDRGGRETQYF. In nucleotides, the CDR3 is TGTGCCAGCAGTGATGACAGGGGGGGGCGAGAGACCCAGTACTTC.

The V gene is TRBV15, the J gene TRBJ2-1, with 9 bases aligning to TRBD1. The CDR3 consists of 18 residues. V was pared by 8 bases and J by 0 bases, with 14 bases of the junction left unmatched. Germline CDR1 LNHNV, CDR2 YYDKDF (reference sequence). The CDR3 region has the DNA TGTGCCACCCTCTCTTTCGGGACAGGGTATAGCTCCTACAATGAGCAGTTCTTC. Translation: CATLSFGTGYSSYNEQFF.

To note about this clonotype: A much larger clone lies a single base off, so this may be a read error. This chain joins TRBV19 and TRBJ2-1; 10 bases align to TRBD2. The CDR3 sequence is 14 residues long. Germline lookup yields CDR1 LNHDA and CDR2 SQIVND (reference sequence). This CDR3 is CASSTLLAGVEQSF. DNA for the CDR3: TGTGCCAGTAGTACTTTGCTAGCGGGAGTTGAGCAGTCCTTC. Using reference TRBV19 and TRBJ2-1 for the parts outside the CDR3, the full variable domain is DGGITQSPKYLFRKEGQNVTLSCEQNLNHDAMYWYRQDPGQGLRLIYYSQIVNDFQKGDIAEGYSVSREKKESFPLTVTSAQKNPTAFYLCASSTLLAGVEQSFGPGTRLTVL.

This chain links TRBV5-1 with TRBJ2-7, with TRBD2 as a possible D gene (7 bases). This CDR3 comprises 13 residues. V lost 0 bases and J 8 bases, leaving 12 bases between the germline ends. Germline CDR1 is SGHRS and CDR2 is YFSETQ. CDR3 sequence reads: CASSLEAGAKQYF. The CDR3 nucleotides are TGCGCCAGCAGCTTGGAGGCGGGGGCGAAGCAGTACTTC.

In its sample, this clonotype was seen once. The CDR3 region is CASSLLDTGEQYF. In DNA form, the CDR3 reads TGTGCCAGCAGTTTATTGGATACGGGGGAGCAGTACTTC. The chain recombines TRBV12-3 or TRBV12-4 with TRBJ2-7; perhaps TRBD2 as D (5 bases). The CDR3 totals 13 residues. V was shortened by 2 bases and J by 7 bases, with 12 bases between the two germline ends.

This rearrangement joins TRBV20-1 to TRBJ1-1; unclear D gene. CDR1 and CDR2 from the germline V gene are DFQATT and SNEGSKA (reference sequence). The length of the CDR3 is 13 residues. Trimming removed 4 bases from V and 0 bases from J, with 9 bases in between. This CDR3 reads CSATPVLNTEAFF. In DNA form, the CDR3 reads TGCAGTGCTACCCCAGTATTGAACACTGAAGCTTTCTTT.

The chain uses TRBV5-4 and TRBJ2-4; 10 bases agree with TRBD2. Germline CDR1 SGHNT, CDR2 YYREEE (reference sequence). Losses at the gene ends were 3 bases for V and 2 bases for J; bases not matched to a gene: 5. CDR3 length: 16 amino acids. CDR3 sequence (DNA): TGTGCCAGCAGCTCAGCGGGAGGGCCGACCAAAAACATTCAGTACTTC. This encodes CASSSAGGPTKNIQYF.

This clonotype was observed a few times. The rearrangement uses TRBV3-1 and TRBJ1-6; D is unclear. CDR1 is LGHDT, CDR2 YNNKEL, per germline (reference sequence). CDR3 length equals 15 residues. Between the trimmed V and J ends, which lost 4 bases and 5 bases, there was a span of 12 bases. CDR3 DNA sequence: TGTGCCAGCAGCCGTGGATCCAATAATAATTCACCCCTCCACTTT. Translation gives CASSRGSNNNSPLHF.

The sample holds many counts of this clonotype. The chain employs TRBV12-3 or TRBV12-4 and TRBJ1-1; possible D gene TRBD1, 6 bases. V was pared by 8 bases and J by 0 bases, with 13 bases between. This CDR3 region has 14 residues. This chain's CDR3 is CASGPTGMNTEAFF. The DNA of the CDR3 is TGTGCCAGCGGACCGACAGGAATGAACACTGAAGCTTTCTTT.

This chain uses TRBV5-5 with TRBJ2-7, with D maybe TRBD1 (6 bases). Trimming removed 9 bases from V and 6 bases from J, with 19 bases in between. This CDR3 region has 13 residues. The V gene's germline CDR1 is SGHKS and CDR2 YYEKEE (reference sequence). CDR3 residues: CATQSAGEFEQYF. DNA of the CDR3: TGTGCCACTCAGTCGGCAGGGGAGTTCGAGCAGTACTTC.

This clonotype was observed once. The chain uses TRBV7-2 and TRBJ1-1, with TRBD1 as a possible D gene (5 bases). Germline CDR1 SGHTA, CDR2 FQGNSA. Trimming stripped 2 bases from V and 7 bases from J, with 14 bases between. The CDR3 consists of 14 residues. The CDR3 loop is CASSLSRGGVEAFF. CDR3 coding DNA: TGTGCCAGCAGCTTATCACGGGGGGGGGTTGAAGCTTTCTTT.

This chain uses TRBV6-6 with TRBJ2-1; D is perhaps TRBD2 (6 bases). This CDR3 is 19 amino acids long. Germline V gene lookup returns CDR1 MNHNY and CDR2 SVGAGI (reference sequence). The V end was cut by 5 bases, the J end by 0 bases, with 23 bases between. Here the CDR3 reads CASSQVTLRDFRSYNEQFF. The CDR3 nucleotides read TGTGCCAGCAGTCAGGTTACTCTCCGGGACTTTCGCTCCTACAATGAGCAGTTCTTC.

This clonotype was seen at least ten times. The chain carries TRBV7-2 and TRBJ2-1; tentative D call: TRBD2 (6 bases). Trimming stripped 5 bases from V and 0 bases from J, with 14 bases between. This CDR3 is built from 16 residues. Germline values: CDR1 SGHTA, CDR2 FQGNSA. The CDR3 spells CASSRERVSSYNEQFF. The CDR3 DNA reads TGTGCCAGCAGCCGGGAGAGGGTGAGCTCCTACAATGAGCAGTTCTTC.

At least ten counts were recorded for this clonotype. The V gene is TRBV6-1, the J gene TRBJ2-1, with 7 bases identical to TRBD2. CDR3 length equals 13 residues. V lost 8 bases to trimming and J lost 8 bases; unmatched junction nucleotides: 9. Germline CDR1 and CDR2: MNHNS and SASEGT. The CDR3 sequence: CASGRATFDEQFF. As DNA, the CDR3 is TGTGCCAGCGGGAGGGCCACGTTTGATGAGCAGTTCTTC.

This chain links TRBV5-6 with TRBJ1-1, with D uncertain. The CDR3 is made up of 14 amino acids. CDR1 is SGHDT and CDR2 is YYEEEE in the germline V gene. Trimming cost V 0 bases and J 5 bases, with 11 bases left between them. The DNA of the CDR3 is TGTGCCAGCAGCTTGGTCCCCCCCGGGACTGAAGCTTTCTTT. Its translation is CASSLVPPGTEAFF.

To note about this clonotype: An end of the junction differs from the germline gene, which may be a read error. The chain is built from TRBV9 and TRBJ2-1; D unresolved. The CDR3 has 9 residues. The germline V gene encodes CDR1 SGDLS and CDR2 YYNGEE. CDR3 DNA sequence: TGTGCCTGCGGCTATTCGCCGACATTC. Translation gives CACGYSPTF.

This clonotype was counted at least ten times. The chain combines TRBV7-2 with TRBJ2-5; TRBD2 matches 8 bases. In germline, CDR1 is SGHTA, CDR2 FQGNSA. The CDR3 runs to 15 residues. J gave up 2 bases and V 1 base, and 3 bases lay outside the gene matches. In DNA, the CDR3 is TGTGCCAGCAGCTTAGGGTCTAGCGGGCAAGAGACCCAGTACTTC. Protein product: CASSLGSSGQETQYF.

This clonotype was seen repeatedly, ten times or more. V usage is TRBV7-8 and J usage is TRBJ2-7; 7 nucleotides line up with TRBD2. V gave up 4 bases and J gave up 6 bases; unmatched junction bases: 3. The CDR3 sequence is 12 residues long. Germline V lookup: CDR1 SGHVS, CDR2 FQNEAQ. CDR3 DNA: TGTGCCAGCAGCTCAGGGAGGGGCGAGCAGTACTTC. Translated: CASSSGRGEQYF.